The rows below give T cell receptor beta chains drawn from one sample of a study of cytomegalovirus exposure and HLA in healthy donors. Some clones are missing from TCRdb's copy, which holds only in-frame ones; the method was immunoSEQ multiplex PCR. The repertoire holds 150,000 to 200,000 clones, approximately 59% seen once, with around 3.2% in the top ten. The sample comprised PBMCs. The receptor set was obtained from a man in his forties or fifties in good health and CMV-seronegative. CDR3s include the opening cysteine and the closing phenylalanine or tryptophan.

j_call cdr3_length v_call cdr3_aa
TRBJ1-4 14 TRBV6-6 CASSLAGANEKLFF
TRBJ2-2 16 TRBV7-2 CASSLNAGGSTGELFF
TRBJ2-5 19 TRBV4-1 CASSQDGALKVSLQETQYF
TRBJ1-1 12 TRBV29-1 CSVESDRAEAFF
TRBJ1-6 13 TRBV14 CASSLRGNSPLHF
TRBJ2-3 16 TRBV5-1 CASSLGTSGITDTQYF
TRBJ2-1 14 TRBV7-9 CASSLGLATGEQFF
TRBJ2-4 15 TRBV5-5 CASSLAPGTFNIQYF
TRBJ2-7 15 TRBV6-1 CASSVRDRANYEQYF
TRBJ2-5 14 TRBV7-2 CASSPSAGLETQYF
TRBJ2-6 17 TRBV4-2 CASSHKTGGDGANVLTF
TRBJ2-7 15 TRBV11-1 CASSQDSESSYEQYF
TRBJ2-5 14 TRBV5-5 CASSLDQRSETQYF
TRBJ2-2 15 TRBV11-3 CASSKREGPFGELFF
TRBJ2-7 14 TRBV5-1 CASSPRDNSYEQYF
TRBJ2-7 16 TRBV7-2 CASSEGLAGYLSVKYF
TRBJ1-5 15 TRBV6-5 CASSVGWGGNQPQHF
TRBJ2-5 14 TRBV6-1 CASTGAGLGETQYF
TRBJ2-2 17 TRBV5-1 CASGRSFRQTNTGELFF
TRBJ2-3 14 TRBV30 CAGGEPGYTDTQYF
TRBJ1-1 14 TRBV30 CAWERTGVGTEAFF
TRBJ2-2 16 TRBV5-6 CASSLTGQSNTGELFF
TRBJ1-5 15 TRBV6-6 CASSPDRVRGQPQHF
TRBJ1-1 13 TRBV25-1 CASRSTGNTEAFF
TRBJ1-2 12 TRBV30 CAWSQTGGGYTF
TRBJ1-5 17 TRBV30 CAWSKRRQGGSNQPQHF
TRBJ1-6 16 TRBV5-6 CASSGGTGRDNSPLHF
TRBJ1-1 14 TRBV9 CASSVDGGQLEAFF
TRBJ2-5 13 TRBV6-1 CAGRGRGRETQYF
TRBJ1-2 15 TRBV5-4 CASRPVDSSNYGYTF
TRBJ1-3 14 TRBV19 CASAKRTGFNTIYF
TRBJ1-2 14 TRBV11-2 CASSPTGANYGYTF
TRBJ1-1 16 TRBV7-9 CSSSYTTRGVGTEAFF
TRBJ1-5 13 TRBV7-8 CASSQAGIQPQHF
TRBJ1-3 13 TRBV5-1 CASSFGQGNTIYF
TRBJ2-5 14 TRBV14 CASSRTGVGETQYF
TRBJ1-1 17 TRBV7-6 CASSPRPGQGKNTEAFF
TRBJ1-3 12 TRBV10-3 CAIRGGGNTIYF
TRBJ2-5 13 TRBV2 CASSPGLEETQYF
TRBJ2-3 14 TRBV14 CASSPVGRGDTQYF
TRBJ2-1 15 TRBV30 CAWSVRSGGADEQFF
TRBJ2-1 15 TRBV7-2 CASSFGDRGYNEQFF
TRBJ2-4 13 TRBV11-2 CASSSGVQNIQYF
TRBJ2-3 13 TRBV7-9 CAFRDRGPDTQYF
TRBJ2-5 15 TRBV5-5 CASSLSGSFQETQYF
TRBJ2-7 12 TRBV15 CATSRDYYEQYF
TRBJ2-7 16 TRBV5-8 CASNNGQSLIVYEQYF
TRBJ2-1 16 TRBV5-1 CASSVNTGASYNEQFF
TRBJ2-1 14 TRBV5-1 CASGGTGVGNEQFF
- 13 TRBV29-1 CSARDTSSYEQYF
TRBJ2-5 16 TRBV28 CASSYGGGLAEETQYF
TRBJ2-5 14 TRBV6-1 CASSEGNFQETQYF